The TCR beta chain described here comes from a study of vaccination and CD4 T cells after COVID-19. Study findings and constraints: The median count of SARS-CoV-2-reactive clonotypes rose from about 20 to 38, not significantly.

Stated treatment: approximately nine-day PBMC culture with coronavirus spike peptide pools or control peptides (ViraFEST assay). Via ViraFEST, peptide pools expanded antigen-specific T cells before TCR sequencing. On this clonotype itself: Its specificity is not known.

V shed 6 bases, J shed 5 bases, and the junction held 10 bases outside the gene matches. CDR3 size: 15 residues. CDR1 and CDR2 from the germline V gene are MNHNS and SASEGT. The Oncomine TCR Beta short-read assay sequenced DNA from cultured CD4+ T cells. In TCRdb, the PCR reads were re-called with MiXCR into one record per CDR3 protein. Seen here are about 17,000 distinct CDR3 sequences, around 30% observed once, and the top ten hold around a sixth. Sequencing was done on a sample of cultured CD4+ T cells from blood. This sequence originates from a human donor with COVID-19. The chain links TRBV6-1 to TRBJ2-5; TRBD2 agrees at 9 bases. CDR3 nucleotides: TGTGCCAGCAGCTCCCCGGGACTAGCCGTGGAGACCCAGTACTTC. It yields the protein CASSSPGLAVETQYF.